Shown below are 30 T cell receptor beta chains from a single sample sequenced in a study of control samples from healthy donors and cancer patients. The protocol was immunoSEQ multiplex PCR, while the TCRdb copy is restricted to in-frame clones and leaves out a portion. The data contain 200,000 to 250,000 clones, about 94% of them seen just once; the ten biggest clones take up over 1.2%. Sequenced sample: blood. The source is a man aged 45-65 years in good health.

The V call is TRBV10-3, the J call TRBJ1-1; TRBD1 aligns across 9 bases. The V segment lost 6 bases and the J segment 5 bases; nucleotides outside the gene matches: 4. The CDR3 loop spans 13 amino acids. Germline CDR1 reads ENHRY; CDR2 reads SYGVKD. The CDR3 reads CAISFDRGTEAFF. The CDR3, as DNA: TGTGCCATCAGCTTTGACAGGGGGACTGAAGCTTTCTTT.

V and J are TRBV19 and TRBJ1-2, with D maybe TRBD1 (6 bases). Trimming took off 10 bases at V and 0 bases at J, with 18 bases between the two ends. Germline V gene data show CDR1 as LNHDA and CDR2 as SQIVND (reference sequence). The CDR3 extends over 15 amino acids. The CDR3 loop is CATGQRDTSNYGYTF. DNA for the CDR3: TGTGCCACCGGACAGCGCGATACTTCTAACTATGGCTACACCTTC.

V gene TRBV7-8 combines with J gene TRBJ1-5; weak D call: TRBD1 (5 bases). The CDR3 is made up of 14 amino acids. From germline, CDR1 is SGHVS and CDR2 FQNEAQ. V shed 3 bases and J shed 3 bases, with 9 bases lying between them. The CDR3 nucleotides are TGTGCCAGCAGCTTTCAGGGTTCCAATCAGCCCCAGCATTTT. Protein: CASSFQGSNQPQHF.

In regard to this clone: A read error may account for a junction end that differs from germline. The CDR3 DNA reads as TGCGCCAGCAGTTCGTTCGGGACAGGGCCATTAGCCTTC. Its translation is CASSSFGTGPLAF. V gene TRBV10-1 combines with J gene TRBJ1-2, with 9 bases aligning to TRBD1. The CDR3 loop spans 13 amino acids. From germline, CDR1 is WNHNN and CDR2 SYGVQD (reference sequence).

The CDR3 sequence is CASRPNGGAYNEQFF. The CDR3 DNA follows: TGTGCCAGCAGGCCCAACGGGGGGGCCTACAATGAGCAGTTCTTC. V usage is TRBV9 and J usage is TRBJ2-1; 8 bases are shared with TRBD2. CDR1 SGDLS and CDR2 YYNGEE come from the germline V gene. With V trimmed by 5 bases and J by 2 bases, 6 bases remained unmatched. The CDR3 runs 15 residues.

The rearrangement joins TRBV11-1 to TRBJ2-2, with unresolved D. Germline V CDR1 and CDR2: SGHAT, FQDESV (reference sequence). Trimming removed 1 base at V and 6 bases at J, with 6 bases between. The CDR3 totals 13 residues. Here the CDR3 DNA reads TGTGCCAGCAGCTTAGGATGGGCCGGGGAGCTGTTTTTT. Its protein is CASSLGWAGELFF.

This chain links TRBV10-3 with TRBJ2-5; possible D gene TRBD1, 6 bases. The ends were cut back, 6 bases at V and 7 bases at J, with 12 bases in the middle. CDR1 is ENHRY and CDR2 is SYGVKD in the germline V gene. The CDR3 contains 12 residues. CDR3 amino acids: CAIRQGAGTQYF. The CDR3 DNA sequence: TGTGCCATCAGACAGGGCGCTGGGACCCAGTACTTC.

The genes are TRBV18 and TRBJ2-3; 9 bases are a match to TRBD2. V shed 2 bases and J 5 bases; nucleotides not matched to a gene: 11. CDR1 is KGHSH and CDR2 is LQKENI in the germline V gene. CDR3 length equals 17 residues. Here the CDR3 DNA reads TGTGCCAGCTCACCAAGTTTGATCAAGCGGGGGGAAGATACGCAGTATTTT. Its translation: CASSPSLIKRGEDTQYF.

The CDR3 loop is CASSLAVGGQGYTF. The CDR3 DNA is TGCGCCAGCAGTCTAGCCGTCGGGGGGCAAGGCTACACCTTC. The gene calls are TRBV4-1 and TRBJ1-2, with a possible D match to TRBD1 (6 bases). The CDR3 totals 14 residues. V lost 6 bases and J lost 8, with 19 bases in between. Germline CDR1 MGHRA, CDR2 YSYEKL.

Here the CDR3 DNA reads TGTGCCAGCAGTAACAGGGGACGTGGCTACACCTTC. Translated: CASSNRGRGYTF. The rearrangement links TRBV6-5 to TRBJ1-2; 7 bases match TRBD1. CDR1 MNHEY and CDR2 SVGAGI come from the germline V gene. V lost 5 bases and J lost 7; bases outside the gene matches: 4. The CDR3 spans 12 residues.

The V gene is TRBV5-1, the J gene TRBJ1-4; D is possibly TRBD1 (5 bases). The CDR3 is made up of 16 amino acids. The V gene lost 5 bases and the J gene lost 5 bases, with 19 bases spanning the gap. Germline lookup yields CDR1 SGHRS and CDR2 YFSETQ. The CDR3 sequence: CASSYYHQGSNEKLFF. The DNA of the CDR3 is TGCGCCAGCAGTTACTACCATCAGGGATCCAATGAAAAACTGTTTTTT. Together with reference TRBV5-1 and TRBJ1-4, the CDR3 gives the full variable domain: KAGVTQTPRYLIKTRGQQVTLSCSPISGHRSVSWYQQTPGQGLQFLFEYFSETQRNKGNFPGRFSGRQFSNSRSEMNVSTLELGDSALYLCASSYYHQGSNEKLFFGSGTQLSVL.

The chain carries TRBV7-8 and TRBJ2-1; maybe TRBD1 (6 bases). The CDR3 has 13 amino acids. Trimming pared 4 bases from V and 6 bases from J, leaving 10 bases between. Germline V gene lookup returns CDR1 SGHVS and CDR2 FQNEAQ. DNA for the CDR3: TGTGCCAGCAGCTCTCGCAGGGGCAATGAGCAGTTCTTC. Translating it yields CASSSRRGNEQFF.

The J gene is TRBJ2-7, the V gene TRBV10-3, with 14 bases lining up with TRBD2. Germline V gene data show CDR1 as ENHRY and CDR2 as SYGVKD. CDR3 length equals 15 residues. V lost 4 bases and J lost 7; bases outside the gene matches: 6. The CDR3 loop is CAISGGLAGGLEQYF. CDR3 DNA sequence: TGTGCCATCAGTGGAGGACTAGCGGGGGGCCTTGAGCAGTACTTC.

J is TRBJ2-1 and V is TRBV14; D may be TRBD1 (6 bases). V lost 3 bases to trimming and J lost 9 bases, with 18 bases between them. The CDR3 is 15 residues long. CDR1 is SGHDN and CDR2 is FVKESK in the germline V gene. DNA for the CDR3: TGTGCCAGCAGCCAGTACAGGAAGGGGGACGTTGAGCAGTTCTTC. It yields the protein CASSQYRKGDVEQFF.

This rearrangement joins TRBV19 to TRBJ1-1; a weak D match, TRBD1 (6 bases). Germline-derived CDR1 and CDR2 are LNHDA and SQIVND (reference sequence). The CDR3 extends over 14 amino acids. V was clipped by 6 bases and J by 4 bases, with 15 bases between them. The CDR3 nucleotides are TGTGCCAGTAGGGAACAGGGTAGCGGCACTGAAGCTTTCTTT. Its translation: CASREQGSGTEAFF.

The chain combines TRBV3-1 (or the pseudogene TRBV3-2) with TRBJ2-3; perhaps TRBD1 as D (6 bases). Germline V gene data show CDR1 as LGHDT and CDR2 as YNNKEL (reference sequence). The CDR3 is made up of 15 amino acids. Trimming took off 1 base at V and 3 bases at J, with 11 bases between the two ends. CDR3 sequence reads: CASSQGAGVTDTQYF. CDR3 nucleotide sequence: TGTGCCAGCAGCCAAGGGGCAGGGGTTACAGATACGCAGTATTTT.

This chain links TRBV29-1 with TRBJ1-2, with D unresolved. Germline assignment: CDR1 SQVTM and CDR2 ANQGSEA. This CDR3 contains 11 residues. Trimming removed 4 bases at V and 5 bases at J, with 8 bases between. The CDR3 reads CSVVRVYGYTF. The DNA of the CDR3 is TGCAGCGTTGTGCGCGTTTATGGCTACACCTTC.

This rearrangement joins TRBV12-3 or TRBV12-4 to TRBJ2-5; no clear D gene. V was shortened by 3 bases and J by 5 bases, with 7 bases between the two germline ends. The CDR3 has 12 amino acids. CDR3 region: CASSFGQETQYF. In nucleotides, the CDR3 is TGTGCCAGCAGTTTCGGCCAGGAGACCCAGTACTTC.

This chain's CDR3 is CASMRQDNEKLFF. CDR3 in DNA: TGTGCCAGTATGCGACAGGATAATGAAAAACTGTTTTTT. The rearrangement uses TRBV19 and TRBJ1-4; TRBD1 is a possible D gene (6 bases). The CDR3 runs 13 residues. The germline V gene has CDR1 LNHDA and CDR2 SQIVND (reference sequence). Trimming removed 7 bases from V and 4 bases from J, with 10 bases in between.

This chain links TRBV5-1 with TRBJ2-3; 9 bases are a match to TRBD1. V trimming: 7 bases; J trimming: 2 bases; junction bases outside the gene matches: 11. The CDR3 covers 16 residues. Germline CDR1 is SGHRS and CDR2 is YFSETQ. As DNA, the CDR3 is TGCGCCAGCGGACCGTTAGGGACAGGGATCACAGATACGCAGTATTTT. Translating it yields CASGPLGTGITDTQYF.

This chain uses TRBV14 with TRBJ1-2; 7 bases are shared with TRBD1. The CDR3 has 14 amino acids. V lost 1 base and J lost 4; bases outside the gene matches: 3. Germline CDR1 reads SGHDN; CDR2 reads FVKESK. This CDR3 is CASSQGTGGYGYTF. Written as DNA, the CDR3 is TGTGCCAGCAGCCAAGGGACAGGAGGCTATGGCTACACCTTC.

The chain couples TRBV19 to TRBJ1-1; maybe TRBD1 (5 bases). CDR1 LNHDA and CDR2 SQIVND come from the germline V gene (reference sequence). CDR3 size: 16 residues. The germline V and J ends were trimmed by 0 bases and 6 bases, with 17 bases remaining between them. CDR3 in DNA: TGTGCCAGTAGTATAGAAACGATAGGACATCGCGCTGAAGCTTTCTTT. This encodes CASSIETIGHRAEAFF.

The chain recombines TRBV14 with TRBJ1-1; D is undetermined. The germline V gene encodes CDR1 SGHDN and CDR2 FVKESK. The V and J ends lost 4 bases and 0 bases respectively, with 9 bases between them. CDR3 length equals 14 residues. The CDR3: CASSLLLMNTEAFF. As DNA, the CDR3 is TGTGCCAGCAGCCTTCTGCTTATGAACACTGAAGCTTTCTTT.

The CDR3 DNA sequence: TGTGCCAGCAGTCCCACGGGCGGTGGGGGCAATCAGCCCCAGCATTTT. It specifies CASSPTGGGGNQPQHF. This chain connects TRBV6-6 to TRBJ1-5; no clear D. Trimming took off 5 bases at V and 2 bases at J, with 16 bases between the two ends. CDR1 is MNHNY, CDR2 SVGAGI, per germline (reference sequence). The CDR3 is 16 residues long.

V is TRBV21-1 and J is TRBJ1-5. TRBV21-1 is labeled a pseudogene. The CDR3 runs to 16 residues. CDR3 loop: CASSITFWDSNQPQHF. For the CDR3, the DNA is TGTGCCAGCAGCATTACTTTCTGGGATAGCAATCAGCCCCAGCATTTT.

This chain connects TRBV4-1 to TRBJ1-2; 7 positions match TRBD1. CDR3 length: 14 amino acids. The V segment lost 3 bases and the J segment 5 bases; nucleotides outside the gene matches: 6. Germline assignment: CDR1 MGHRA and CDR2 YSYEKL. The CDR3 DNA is TGCGCCAGCAGCCACTCCGGGACAGCTTATGGCTACACCTTC. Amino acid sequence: CASSHSGTAYGYTF.

The CDR3 DNA reads as TGTGCCAGCACCCCCCGGGGCGGTTTCTCTGGAAACACCATATATTTT. Residues: CASTPRGGFSGNTIYF. V usage is TRBV6-2 or TRBV6-3 and J usage is TRBJ1-3; D is possibly TRBD1 (5 bases). The CDR3 length is 16 residues. V lost 7 bases to trimming and J lost 0 bases, with 16 bases between them. The germline CDR1 and CDR2 sequences are MNHEY and SVGEGT.

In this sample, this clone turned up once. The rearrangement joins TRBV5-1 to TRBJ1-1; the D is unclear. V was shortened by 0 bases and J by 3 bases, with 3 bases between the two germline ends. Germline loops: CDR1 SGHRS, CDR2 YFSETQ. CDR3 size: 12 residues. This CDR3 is CASSLVDTEAFF. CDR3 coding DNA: TGCGCCAGCAGCTTGGTTGACACTGAAGCTTTCTTT. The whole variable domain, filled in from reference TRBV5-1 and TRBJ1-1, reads KAGVTQTPRYLIKTRGQQVTLSCSPISGHRSVSWYQQTPGQGLQFLFEYFSETQRNKGNFPGRFSGRQFSNSRSEMNVSTLELGDSALYLCASSLVDTEAFFGQGTRLTVV.

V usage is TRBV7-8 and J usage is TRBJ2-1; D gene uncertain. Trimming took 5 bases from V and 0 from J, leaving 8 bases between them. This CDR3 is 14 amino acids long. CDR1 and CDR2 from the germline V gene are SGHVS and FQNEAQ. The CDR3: CASSPRSSYNEQFF. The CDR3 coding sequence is TGTGCCAGCAGCCCACGGAGCTCCTACAATGAGCAGTTCTTC.

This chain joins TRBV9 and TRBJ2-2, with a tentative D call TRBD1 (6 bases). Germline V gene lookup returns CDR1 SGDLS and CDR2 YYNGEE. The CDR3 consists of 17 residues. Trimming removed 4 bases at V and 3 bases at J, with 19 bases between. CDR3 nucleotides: TGTGCCAGCAGCAATAAACCAGGGGTTTCAGACACCGGGGAGCTGTTTTTT. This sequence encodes CASSNKPGVSDTGELFF. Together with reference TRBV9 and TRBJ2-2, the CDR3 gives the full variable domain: DSGVTQTPKHLITATGQRVTLRCSPRSGDLSVYWYQQSLDQGLQFLIQYYNGEERAKGNILERFSAQQFPDLHSELNLSSLELGDSALYFCASSNKPGVSDTGELFFGEGSRLTVL.